A selection of T cell receptor beta chains follows, all from one sample in a study of blood T cell repertoires in COVID-19. Profiled with immunoSEQ multiplex PCR; TCRdb holds only in-frame clones, not every one. The sample has tens of thousands of clones, about 85% seen once. The sequenced sample consisted of peripheral blood. The source of these receptors is a woman in her 70s with active or convalescent COVID-19. The CDR3 runs from the conserved cysteine through the conserved F or W. The size field is filled for only some rows; it gives once, few, many or a size class.

V gene,clone size,J gene,CDR3 protein
TRBV5-1,NA,TRBJ2-7,CASSPESLPYEQYF
TRBV7-2,few,TRBJ2-7,CASSLVPGSYEQYF
TRBV6-1,NA,TRBJ1-2,CASSETPWTGSGYTF
TRBV2,once,TRBJ2-1,CASSTDRGGYNEQFF
TRBV6-2/TRBV6-3,NA,TRBJ2-1,CASSYAASGGINNEQFF
TRBV5-4,NA,TRBJ2-7,CASSLAHFGNEQYF
TRBV10-1,NA,TRBJ2-3,CASSSDLSTDTQYF
TRBV3-1/TRBV3-2,NA,TRBJ1-4,CASSATGQDEKLFF
TRBV6-6,NA,TRBJ2-1,CASSYYSNEQFF
TRBV6-1,NA,TRBJ2-7,CASSETGYDEQYF
TRBV23-1,NA,TRBJ1-2,CASSQSWSSVNGYTF
TRBV24-1,once,TRBJ1-2,CATRDSNYGYTF
TRBV3-1/TRBV3-2,NA,TRBJ1-6,CASSQDVTGGLHF
TRBV3-1/TRBV3-2,NA,TRBJ1-1,CASSQRQTKNTEAFF
TRBV6-5,NA,TRBJ1-2,CASRQMGASYGYTF
TRBV11-2,NA,TRBJ2-5,CASTSSERETQYF
TRBV3-1/TRBV3-2,NA,TRBJ2-1,CASSQGISGKSSCNEQFF
TRBV15,NA,TRBJ2-1,CATSRAQGSDNEQFF
TRBV3-1/TRBV3-2,NA,TRBJ2-5,CASSSTTASETQYF
TRBV19,NA,TRBJ1-5,CASSTRDRASNQPQHF
TRBV7-2,NA,TRBJ2-3,CASSLVGRGGSDTQYF
TRBV2,once,TRBJ1-3,CASSETPVGNTIYF
TRBV7-2,NA,TRBJ2-1,CASSNSGTSGALRRNEQFF
TRBV11-3,NA,TRBJ2-1,CASSLIPWVQPDMDEQFF
TRBV12-5,once,TRBJ1-4,CASGLPKVGGTGIGLAATNEKLFF
TRBV7-2,NA,TRBJ2-1,CASSLPSGGQSSYNEQFF
TRBV6-5,NA,TRBJ1-2,CASSYETGGGYTF
TRBV6-5,NA,TRBJ2-1,CASSNQGRAYNEQFF
TRBV5-1,NA,TRBJ2-2,CASSIRTEPGELFF
TRBV19,NA,TRBJ1-2,CASNEGAGHSYTF
TRBV4-2,NA,TRBJ2-7,CASSLGLAGGQDEQYF
TRBV10-3,once,TRBJ1-6,CAINGPGNSPLHF
TRBV5-1,NA,TRBJ1-6,CASSPGVSPLENSPLHF
TRBV18,once,TRBJ2-7,CASSRATGGAYEQYF
TRBV5-8,NA,TRBJ2-7,CASSFRDRGTEQYF
TRBV4-1,NA,TRBJ2-7,CASSQQGGTTYEQYF
TRBV6-1,NA,TRBJ1-3,CASSEGGPGQTGNTIYF
TRBV10-3,NA,TRBJ1-5,CAISESQHSNQPQHF
TRBV5-4,NA,TRBJ1-6,CASSGGQGLNSPLHF
TRBV1,NA,TRBJ2-4,CTSSQDRPEAGEGKNIQYF